This entry is about one T cell receptor (beta chain). This record belongs to a study of T cell changes during pregnancy in multiple sclerosis. Repertoires were generated with immunoSEQ multiplex PCR, while TCRdb's copy carries only in-frame clones and drops some. The sample records 57,000 or so clones, around 90% being singletons. This CDR3 is built from 14 residues. Germline trimming cut 3 bases from V and 10 bases from J; bases unmatched to any gene: 3. Germline CDR1 reads SGHRS; CDR2 reads YFSETQ. This receptor was taken from a female donor with multiple sclerosis, enrolled in a pregnancy study. This chain connects TRBV5-1 to TRBJ1-6; TRBD1 matches at 11 bases. Sequenced material: peripheral blood, taken in the first trimester of pregnancy. The CDR3 DNA is TGCGCCAGCAGCTCGGGACAGGGGGACTCACCCCTCCACTTT. It encodes CASSSGQGDSPLHF. Supplemented by reference TRBV5-1 and TRBJ1-6, the full variable domain reads KAGVTQTPRYLIKTRGQQVTLSCSPISGHRSVSWYQQTPGQGLQFLFEYFSETQRNKGNFPGRFSGRQFSNSRSEMNVSTLELGDSALYLCASSSGQGDSPLHFGNGTRLTVT.